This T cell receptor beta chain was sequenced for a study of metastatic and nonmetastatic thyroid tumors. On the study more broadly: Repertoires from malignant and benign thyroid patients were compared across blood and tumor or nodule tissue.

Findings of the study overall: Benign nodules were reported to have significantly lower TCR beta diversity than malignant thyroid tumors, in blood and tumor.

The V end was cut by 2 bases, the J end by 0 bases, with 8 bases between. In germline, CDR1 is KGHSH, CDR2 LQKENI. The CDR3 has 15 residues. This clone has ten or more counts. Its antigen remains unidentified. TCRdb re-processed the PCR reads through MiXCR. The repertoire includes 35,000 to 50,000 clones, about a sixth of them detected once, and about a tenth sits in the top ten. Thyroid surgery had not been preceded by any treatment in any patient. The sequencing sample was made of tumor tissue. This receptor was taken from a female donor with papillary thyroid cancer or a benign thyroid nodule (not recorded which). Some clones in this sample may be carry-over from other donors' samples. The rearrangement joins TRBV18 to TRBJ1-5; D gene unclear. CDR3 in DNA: TGTGCCAGCTCACCAACACGTTATAGCAATCAGCCCCAGCATTTT. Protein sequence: CASSPTRYSNQPQHF.